This T cell receptor beta chain is from a study of cytomegalovirus exposure and HLA in healthy donors. Looked up from germline, CDR1 is MDHEN and CDR2 is SYDVKM. V was trimmed by 1 base and J by 4 bases, leaving 5 bases between them. The CDR3 covers 13 residues. It was with 60 Vbeta and 13 Jbeta primers that the PCR ran. The assay was immunoSEQ multiplex PCR, and TCRdb's table has in-frame clones only and misses some. The data show 250,000 to 350,000 clones, with 75% to 90% seen just once and about 0.3% held by the top ten. This TCR was recovered from a girl aged 2-10 years in good health and CMV-seronegative. The sample comprised PBMCs. This rearrangement joins TRBV28 to TRBJ2-1; D not certain. CDR3 region: CASSLYRYNEQFF. The CDR3 DNA sequence: TGTGCCAGCAGTTTATATCGGTACAATGAGCAGTTCTTC.